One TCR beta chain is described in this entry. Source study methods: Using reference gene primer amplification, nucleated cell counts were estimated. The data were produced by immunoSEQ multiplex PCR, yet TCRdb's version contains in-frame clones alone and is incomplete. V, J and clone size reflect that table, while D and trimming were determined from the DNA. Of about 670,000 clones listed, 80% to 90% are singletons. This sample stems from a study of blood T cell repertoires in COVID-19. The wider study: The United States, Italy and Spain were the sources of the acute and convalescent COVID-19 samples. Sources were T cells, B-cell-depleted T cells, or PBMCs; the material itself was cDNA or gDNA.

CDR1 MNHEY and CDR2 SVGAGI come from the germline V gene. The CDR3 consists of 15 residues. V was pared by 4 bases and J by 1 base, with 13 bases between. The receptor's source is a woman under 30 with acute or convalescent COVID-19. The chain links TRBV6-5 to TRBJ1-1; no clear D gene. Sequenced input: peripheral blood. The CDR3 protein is CASSLSRHTNTEAFF. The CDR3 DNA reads TGTGCCAGCAGTTTGTCCCGACACACGAACACTGAAGCTTTCTTT.